The 26 T cell receptor beta chains below come from one sample, sequenced in a study of T cell responses to AZD1222 COVID-19 vaccine. Here immunoSEQ multiplex PCR was the method, and the copy in TCRdb shows in-frame clones only, minus some. The data show 95,000 to 150,000 clones, about 85% seen once. The specimen comprised peripheral blood, sampled on day 0 of AZD1222 vaccination. The receptors stem from an adult in good health.

The V gene is TRBV2, the J gene TRBJ1-5; D call uncertain. The germline V gene has CDR1 SNHLY and CDR2 FYNNEI. V lost 5 bases, J lost 6 bases, and 11 bases lay in between. The CDR3 sequence is 13 residues long. This CDR3 is CASSPRRVQPQHF. The CDR3 coding sequence is TGTGCCAGCAGTCCCAGGAGGGTTCAGCCCCAGCATTTT.

This clone has a single count. The rearrangement joins TRBV6-5 to TRBJ1-6, with D unclear. Germline V gene lookup returns CDR1 MNHEY and CDR2 SVGAGI. This CDR3 contains 15 residues. V lost 4 bases and J 2 bases, leaving 9 bases between the germline ends. CDR3 residues: CASSLRRAYNSPLHF. In DNA form, the CDR3 reads TGTGCCAGCAGTTTACGGAGAGCCTATAATTCACCCCTCCACTTT.

In its sample, this clone was seen once. CDR3 coding DNA: TGTGCCAGCAGTCGCCAACTCGGTAACACTGAAGCTTTCTTT. Protein: CASSRQLGNTEAFF. The gene calls are TRBV28 and TRBJ1-1, with D hard to call. Trimming removed 5 bases at V and 2 bases at J, with 12 bases between. There are 14 residues in the CDR3. Germline CDR1 is MDHEN and CDR2 is SYDVKM.

The chain joins TRBV5-5 to TRBJ1-5; possibly TRBD1 for D (5 bases). Germline V lookup: CDR1 SGHKS, CDR2 YYEKEE (reference sequence). Trimming cost V 4 bases and J 9 bases, with 11 bases left between them. The CDR3 contains 12 residues. CDR3 amino acids: CASSHTQGPQHF. The CDR3 DNA is TGTGCCAGCAGCCACACCCAGGGGCCCCAGCATTTT.

The genes are TRBV5-1 and TRBJ2-3; weak D call: TRBD2 (5 bases). This CDR3 spans 16 amino acids. The V and J ends lost 0 bases and 0 bases respectively, with 11 bases between them. From germline, CDR1 is SGHRS and CDR2 YFSETQ. The CDR3 reads CASSLVGETSTDTQYF. The CDR3 nucleotides read TGCGCCAGCAGCTTGGTTGGGGAGACTAGCACAGATACGCAGTATTTT.

The J gene is TRBJ1-1, the V gene TRBV18, with no clear D. Trimming stripped 4 bases from V and 0 bases from J, with 9 bases between. Germline CDR1 is KGHSH and CDR2 is LQKENI. The CDR3 is 14 residues long. The CDR3 loop reads CASSQAAMNTEAFF. In DNA, the CDR3 is TGTGCCAGCTCACAGGCGGCCATGAACACTGAAGCTTTCTTT.

CDR3 nucleotide sequence: TGTGCCAGCAGTTTGTCGAACACTGAAGCTTTCTTT. It encodes CASSLSNTEAFF. J is TRBJ1-1 and V is TRBV12-3 or TRBV12-4; D is uncertain. This CDR3 has 12 residues. V was cut by 3 bases and J by 1 base, with 3 bases left in between.

The CDR3 DNA is TGTGCCAGTAGAGGAGACAGCACCATTTATCAGCCCCAGCATTTT. It specifies CASRGDSTIYQPQHF. This chain uses TRBV19 with TRBJ1-5; possibly TRBD1 for D (5 bases). This CDR3 is 15 amino acids long. Trimming stripped 6 bases from V and 5 bases from J, with 17 bases between. Germline CDR1 reads LNHDA; CDR2 reads SQIVND (reference sequence). The whole variable domain, remainder taken from reference TRBV19 and TRBJ1-5, is DGGITQSPKYLFRKEGQNVTLSCEQNLNHDAMYWYRQDPGQGLRLIYYSQIVNDFQKGDIAEGYSVSREKKESFPLTVTSAQKNPTAFYLCASRGDSTIYQPQHFGDGTRLSIL.

As to this clone: Compared with germline, one end of the junction differs, possibly owing to a read error. The chain couples TRBV7-2 to TRBJ2-7; 10 nucleotides align to TRBD1. CDR1 and CDR2 (germline): SGHTA, FQGNSA. The CDR3 spans 19 residues. The DNA for the CDR3 is TGTGCCAGCACCTTATCTAGCTCTGGTGACAGGGGGCGAGCGCGGGAGCAGTACTTC. It encodes CASTLSSSGDRGRAREQYF. Full variable domain (remainder filled in from reference TRBV7-2 and TRBJ2-7): GAGVSQSPSNKVTEKGKDVELRCDPISGHTALYWYRQSLGQGLEFLIYFQGNSAPDKSGLPSDRFSAERTGGSVSTLTIQRTQQEDSAVYLCASTLSSSGDRGRAREQYFGPGTRLTVT.

The CDR3 loop reads CASGGDSFYEQYF. CDR3 coding DNA: TGTGCCAGCGGGGGGGACAGTTTCTACGAGCAGTACTTC. This rearrangement joins TRBV27 to TRBJ2-7; perhaps D is TRBD1 or TRBD2 (7 bases each). Per germline, CDR1 MNHEY and CDR2 SMNVEV (reference sequence). This CDR3 comprises 13 residues. Trimming took off 8 bases at V and 3 bases at J, with 14 bases between the two ends.

The V gene is TRBV6-2 or TRBV6-3, the J gene TRBJ2-7; D is possibly TRBD2 (5 bases). V lost 2 bases to trimming and J lost 7 bases, with 15 bases between them. Germline CDR1 reads MNHEY; CDR2 reads SVGEGT. CDR3 length equals 14 residues. The CDR3 loop is CASSYPRAPDEQYF. CDR3 in DNA: TGTGCCAGCAGTTACCCGCGGGCGCCGGATGAGCAGTACTTC.

The gene calls are TRBV27 and TRBJ2-1; 10 bases agree with TRBD2. J was trimmed by 6 bases and V by 0 bases; bases with no gene match: 2. The CDR3 sequence is 15 residues long. CDR1 is MNHEY and CDR2 is SMNVEV in the germline V gene (reference sequence). In nucleotides, the CDR3 is TGTGCCAGCAGTTTATCTCCTAGCGGGAGCAATGAGCAGTTCTTC. Amino acids: CASSLSPSGSNEQFF.

V and J are TRBV2 and TRBJ2-2; no definite D call. This CDR3 spans 14 amino acids. Germline CDR1 and CDR2: SNHLY and FYNNEI. Trimming cost V 4 bases and J 6 bases, with 12 bases left between them. CDR3 sequence: CASSAQALPGELFF. CDR3 nucleotides: TGTGCCAGCAGTGCGCAGGCACTCCCCGGGGAGCTGTTTTTT.

Only a few counts were recorded for this clone. The CDR3 DNA sequence: TGCGCCAGCAGCTTGCCCCCGGGTCCTCTAATTAACTATGGCTACACCTTC. Translation: CASSLPPGPLINYGYTF. The gene calls are TRBV5-1 and TRBJ1-2; D remains ambiguous. Germline values: CDR1 SGHRS, CDR2 YFSETQ. This CDR3 has 17 residues. Trimming took off 1 base at V and 1 base at J, with 17 bases between the two ends.

V usage is TRBV5-1 and J usage is TRBJ1-1; TRBD1 matches 9 bases. J gave up 4 bases and V 2 bases, and 9 bases lay outside the gene matches. The CDR3 covers 16 residues. From germline, CDR1 is SGHRS and CDR2 YFSETQ. In nucleotides, the CDR3 is TGCGCCAGCAGCTTTTCTACAGGGGGCGCGAGCACTGAAGCTTTCTTT. Its translation is CASSFSTGGASTEAFF.

This chain connects TRBV3-1 (or the pseudogene TRBV3-2) to TRBJ2-5; either TRBD1 or TRBD2 may fit D (6 bases each). The V end was cut by 0 bases, the J end by 4 bases, with 9 bases between. The CDR3 totals 14 residues. The V gene's germline CDR1 is LGHDT and CDR2 YNNKEL (reference sequence). The CDR3, as DNA: TGTGCCAGCAGCCAAGACAGGGGAGGAGAGACCCAGTACTTC. It translates to CASSQDRGGETQYF.

This chain joins TRBV3-1 (or the pseudogene TRBV3-2) and TRBJ2-1; D gene uncertain. The CDR3 consists of 12 residues. Trimming left V 6 bases short and J 9 bases short, with 12 bases between. The germline gives CDR1 LGHDT, CDR2 YNNKEL (reference sequence). The CDR3 DNA reads TGTGCCAGCAGTCATAGCCTGGGTGAGCAGTTCTTC. Translated, it gives CASSHSLGEQFF.

The CDR3 coding sequence is TGTGCCAGTAGTGTTGTCCCTAATCAGCCCCAGCATTTT. Its protein product is CASSVVPNQPQHF. J is TRBJ1-5 and V is TRBV19; D is unresolved. The CDR3 consists of 13 residues. The V end was cut by 5 bases, the J end by 4 bases, with 9 bases between. Looked up from germline, CDR1 is LNHDA and CDR2 is SQIVND (reference sequence).

The gene calls are TRBV24-1 and TRBJ2-7; D possibly matches TRBD1 or TRBD2 (5 bases each). Per the germline V gene, CDR1 is KGHDR and CDR2 is SFDVKD. This CDR3 has 16 residues. The V and J ends lost 2 bases and 2 bases respectively, with 15 bases between them. The CDR3 nucleotides are TGTGCCACCAGTGATTCGGCCGGGACCGCCACCTACGAGCAGTACTTC. Encoded protein: CATSDSAGTATYEQYF.

The chain couples TRBV5-1 to TRBJ1-2; the D gene is possibly TRBD1 (6 bases). The V end was cut by 4 bases, the J end by 2 bases, with 9 bases between. Germline-derived CDR1 and CDR2 are SGHRS and YFSETQ. The length of the CDR3 is 13 residues. In DNA, the CDR3 is TGCGCCAGCAGCCAAACAGGGAACTATGGCTACACCTTC. Its protein is CASSQTGNYGYTF. Full variable domain (remainder filled in from reference TRBV5-1 and TRBJ1-2): KAGVTQTPRYLIKTRGQQVTLSCSPISGHRSVSWYQQTPGQGLQFLFEYFSETQRNKGNFPGRFSGRQFSNSRSEMNVSTLELGDSALYLCASSQTGNYGYTFGSGTRLTVV.

The chain recombines TRBV6-1 with TRBJ2-3, with TRBD1 as a possible D gene (9 bases). Germline CDR1 and CDR2: MNHNS and SASEGT. The CDR3 totals 17 residues. Trimming removed 2 bases from V and 5 bases from J, with 20 bases in between. The DNA for the CDR3 is TGTGCCAGCAGTGAACTTAGCGGGACAGGGATATTAGATACGCAGTATTTT. Protein product: CASSELSGTGILDTQYF.

CDR3 region: CASSPGLAGGSSYNEQFF. CDR3 in DNA: TGTGCCAGCAGCCCGGGACTAGCGGGCGGTAGCTCCTACAATGAGCAGTTCTTC. The chain uses TRBV9 and TRBJ2-1, with 12 bases that match TRBD2. The CDR3 loop spans 18 amino acids. V shed 4 bases and J 0 bases; nucleotides not matched to a gene: 8. CDR1 is SGDLS and CDR2 is YYNGEE in the germline V gene.

The chain joins TRBV25-1 to TRBJ2-7; 9 bases fit TRBD1. The CDR3 has 14 residues. Germline CDR1 reads MGHDK; CDR2 reads SYGVNS. The trim removed 4 bases at V and 3 bases at J, leaving 4 bases unmatched. The DNA for the CDR3 is TGTGCCAGCAGTGGGGGACAGGGTAACTACGAGCAGTACTTC. It encodes CASSGGQGNYEQYF.

CDR3 nucleotide sequence: TGTGCCAGCAGCCCTGACTATTCCCCGAACAATGAGCAGTTCTTC. Its protein is CASSPDYSPNNEQFF. The chain couples TRBV11-2 to TRBJ2-1; tentatively, D is TRBD2 (5 bases). This CDR3 contains 15 residues. CDR1 is SGHAT and CDR2 is FQNNGV in the germline V gene. Trimming removed 5 bases at V and 5 bases at J, with 16 bases between.

The J gene is TRBJ2-7, the V gene TRBV5-4; D perhaps matches TRBD2 (7 bases). Germline CDR1 SGHNT, CDR2 YYREEE (reference sequence). V lost 1 base, J lost 5 bases, and 10 bases lay in between. The length of the CDR3 is 13 residues. The CDR3 sequence is CASSLFGGHEQYF. The CDR3 bases are TGTGCCAGCAGCTTGTTCGGGGGGCACGAGCAGTACTTC.

The table lists this clone with a count of one. The chain uses TRBV9 and TRBJ2-2, with 8 positions matching TRBD1. Germline V gene sequence: CDR1 SGDLS, CDR2 YYNGEE. V shed 8 bases, J shed 3 bases, and the junction held 6 bases outside the gene matches. The CDR3 is 14 amino acids. CDR3 sequence: CASRMDRDTGELFF. DNA of the CDR3: TGTGCCAGTCGAATGGACAGGGACACCGGGGAGCTGTTTTTT.